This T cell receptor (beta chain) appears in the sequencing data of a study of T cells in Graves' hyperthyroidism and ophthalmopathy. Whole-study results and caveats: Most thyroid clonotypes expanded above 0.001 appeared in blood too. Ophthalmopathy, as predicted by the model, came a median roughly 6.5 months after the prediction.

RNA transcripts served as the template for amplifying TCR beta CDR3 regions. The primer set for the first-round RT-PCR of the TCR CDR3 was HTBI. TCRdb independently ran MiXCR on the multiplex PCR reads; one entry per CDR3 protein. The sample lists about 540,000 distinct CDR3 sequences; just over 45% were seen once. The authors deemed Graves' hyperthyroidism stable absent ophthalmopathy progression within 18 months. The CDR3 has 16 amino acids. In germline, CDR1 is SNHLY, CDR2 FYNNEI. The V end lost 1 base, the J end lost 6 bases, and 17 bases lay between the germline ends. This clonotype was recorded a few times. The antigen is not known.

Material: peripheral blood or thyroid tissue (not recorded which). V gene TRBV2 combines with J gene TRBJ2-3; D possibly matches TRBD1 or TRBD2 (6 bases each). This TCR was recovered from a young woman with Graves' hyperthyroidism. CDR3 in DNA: TGTGCCAGCAGTGAAGGGGTCTGGGGGGCAGCGGATACGCAGTATTTT. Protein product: CASSEGVWGAADTQYF. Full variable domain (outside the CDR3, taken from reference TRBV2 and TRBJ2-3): EPEVTQTPSHQVTQMGQEVILRCVPISNHLYFYWYRQILGQKVEFLVSFYNNEISEKSEIFDDQFSVERPDGSNFTLKIRSTKLEDSAMYFCASSEGVWGAADTQYFGPGTRLTVL.